One and the same sample provided the 9 T cell receptor beta chains below, sequenced in a study of T cells after yellow fever vaccination. TCRdb analysed the 5' RACE reads with MiXCR anew, one entry per CDR3 protein. Of approximately 510,000 distinct CDR3 sequences listed, around a fifth are singletons. The sequencing used PBMCs, collected approximately 20 days after the first yellow fever vaccination. Source of these receptors: a young man who received the YFV17D yellow fever vaccine.

This clonotype was seen more than once but under ten times. V usage is TRBV5-5 and J usage is TRBJ2-7, with 7 bases matching TRBD2. Trimming took 1 base from V and 5 from J; bases not matched to a gene: 9. CDR1 and CDR2 from the germline V gene are SGHKS and YYEKEE (reference sequence). The CDR3 totals 15 residues. For the CDR3, the DNA is TGTGCCAGCAGCTTGCAACCGGGGGGTGGAAACGAGCAGTACTTC. Its protein is CASSLQPGGGNEQYF.

There are a few counts of this clonotype. The chain recombines TRBV7-2 with TRBJ2-5; TRBD2 aligns across 13 bases. Unmatched junction bases numbered 7, after V lost 3 bases and J lost 3 bases. The CDR3 consists of 17 residues. Germline lookup yields CDR1 SGHTA and CDR2 FQGNSA. The CDR3 here is CASSFLLAGGVKETQYF. The CDR3 coding sequence is TGTGCCAGCAGCTTTTTACTAGCGGGGGGGGTCAAAGAGACCCAGTACTTC.

The J gene is TRBJ2-5, the V gene TRBV7-2, with D hard to call. CDR1 and CDR2 from the germline V gene are SGHTA and FQGNSA. V lost 1 base and J 4 bases, leaving 10 bases between the germline ends. The CDR3 consists of 14 residues. Here the CDR3 DNA reads TGTGCCAGCAGCTTAGGACGATTGCCAGAGACCCAGTACTTC. It is translated as CASSLGRLPETQYF.

This clonotype was counted only a few times. This rearrangement joins TRBV5-1 to TRBJ1-6; D possibly corresponds to TRBD1 (5 bases). CDR3 size: 18 residues. Trimming removed 0 bases from V and 8 bases from J, with 21 bases in between. Per germline, CDR1 SGHRS and CDR2 YFSETQ. DNA of the CDR3: TGCGCCAGCAGCTTGGGGGCAGGGATTAGTAGTTTTGATTCACCCCTCCACTTT. Its translation is CASSLGAGISSFDSPLHF.

This clonotype was recorded a few times. This rearrangement joins TRBV20-1 to TRBJ2-7; the match to TRBD2 covers 8 bases. The CDR3 has 11 amino acids. V trimming: 6 bases; J trimming: 6 bases; junction bases outside the gene matches: 4. CDR1 is DFQATT, CDR2 SNEGSKA, per germline (reference sequence). The CDR3: CSALAGSEQYF. The CDR3 DNA sequence: TGCAGTGCCTTAGCGGGGAGCGAGCAGTACTTC.

This chain links TRBV12-3 or TRBV12-4 with TRBJ2-5; no clear D. V lost 5 bases, J lost 7 bases, and 17 bases lay in between. The CDR3 extends over 14 amino acids. Here the CDR3 reads CASSLGPLRWTQYF. CDR3 bases: TGTGCCAGCAGTCTTGGGCCCCTCCGTTGGACCCAGTACTTC.

The V and J genes are TRBV19 and TRBJ1-2; perhaps TRBD1 as D (5 bases). From germline, CDR1 is LNHDA and CDR2 SQIVND (reference sequence). The CDR3 loop spans 16 amino acids. V lost 5 bases and J lost 4, with 20 bases in between. The CDR3 coding sequence is TGTGCCAGTAGTCCCCGGGACCCCGGAGGTAGCTATGGCTACACCTTC. Translation gives CASSPRDPGGSYGYTF.

This clonotype has just a few counts. The chain carries TRBV12-3 or TRBV12-4 and TRBJ1-2; a possible D gene is TRBD1 (6 bases). Trimming took 6 bases from V and 6 from J, leaving 14 bases between them. The CDR3 consists of 13 residues. CDR3 region: CASRIQGAHGYTF. The CDR3 nucleotides read TGTGCCAGCAGAATACAGGGAGCGCATGGCTACACCTTC.

The CDR3 protein is CSARDKLNSNQPQHF. The CDR3, as DNA: TGCAGTGCTAGAGATAAGCTCAATAGCAATCAGCCCCAGCATTTT. The V and J genes are TRBV20-1 and TRBJ1-5; the D is unclear. The CDR3 consists of 15 residues. V was pared by 0 bases and J by 0 bases, with 9 bases between. Germline CDR1 is DFQATT and CDR2 is SNEGSKA (reference sequence).